These 23 T cell receptor beta chains were all obtained from the same sample, sequenced in a study of T cell clones after liver transplantation. The assay was immunoSEQ multiplex PCR, and TCRdb's table has in-frame clones only and misses some. The profile covers some 70,000 clones, with about 92% appearing a single time and approximately 2.6% taken by the ten largest. Sequencing was performed on CD4+ T cells from blood, taken before liver transplant. The receptors derive from a human donor who received a liver transplant.

The chain recombines TRBV9 with TRBJ2-5; D call uncertain. Per germline, CDR1 SGDLS and CDR2 YYNGEE. The CDR3 contains 14 residues. V dropped 4 bases and J dropped 5 bases, with 15 bases sitting between them. The CDR3 protein is CASSPELYFETQYF. The CDR3 bases are TGTGCCAGCAGCCCCGAACTATATTTTGAGACCCAGTACTTC.

The rearrangement uses TRBV14 and TRBJ1-5, with 7 nucleotides matching TRBD1. V dropped 5 bases and J dropped 5; count of bases not matched to a gene: 9. The CDR3 has 15 residues. The germline V gene encodes CDR1 SGHDN and CDR2 FVKESK. The CDR3 is CASSARQGWDQPQHF. The CDR3 bases are TGTGCCAGCAGCGCCCGACAGGGATGGGATCAGCCCCAGCATTTT.

The chain's CDR3 is CASSRPLAGDQETQYF. The CDR3 DNA is TGTGCCAGCAGCCGGCCCCTAGCGGGAGACCAAGAGACCCAGTACTTC. The chain recombines TRBV11-3 with TRBJ2-5; 10 nucleotides agree with TRBD2. The CDR3 sequence is 16 residues long. In germline, CDR1 is SGHNT, CDR2 YENEEA. V shed 5 bases, J shed 0 bases, and the junction held 6 bases outside the gene matches.

This sequence joins TRBV5-1 and TRBJ2-3; D perhaps matches TRBD2 (5 bases). The germline gives CDR1 SGHRS, CDR2 YFSETQ. This CDR3 contains 16 residues. V was clipped by 4 bases and J by 0 bases, with 15 bases between them. Here the CDR3 DNA reads TGCGCCAGCAGCCCCGGGGTAGCTGCTAGCACAGATACGCAGTATTTT. Protein product: CASSPGVAASTDTQYF.

The V and J genes are TRBV11-2 and TRBJ2-7; no firm D call. Looked up from germline, CDR1 is SGHAT and CDR2 is FQNNGV. Trimming shortened V by 5 bases and J by 2 bases, and 13 bases separated the two germline ends. There are 14 residues in the CDR3. CDR3 bases: TGTGCCAGCAGCGGGGTGGGTCCACCCTACGAGCAGTACTTC. It yields the protein CASSGVGPPYEQYF.

The CDR3 is CASSPAGAGGPNEQFF. CDR3 nucleotides: TGTGCCAGCTCCCCTGCCGGAGCGGGAGGGCCCAATGAGCAGTTCTTC. The chain has TRBV18 and TRBJ2-1; 10 nucleotides match TRBD2. The ends lost 6 bases at V and 6 bases at J; junction bases unmatched: 11. The CDR3 is made up of 16 amino acids. Germline-derived CDR1 and CDR2 are KGHSH and LQKENI.

For this clone: Distinct nucleotide sequences in the sample also encode this CDR3. The chain couples TRBV7-2 to TRBJ2-7; D gene unclear. The CDR3 loop spans 11 amino acids. Germline-derived CDR1 and CDR2 are SGHTA and FQGNSA. V shed 3 bases and J shed 2 bases, with 2 bases lying between them. The CDR3 DNA reads TGTGCCAGCAGCTTCACCTACGAGCAGTACTTC. It encodes CASSFTYEQYF.

The rearrangement links TRBV4-1 to TRBJ1-1, with 7 positions matching TRBD1. Looked up from germline, CDR1 is MGHRA and CDR2 is YSYEKL. With V trimmed by 1 base and J by 0 bases, 2 bases remained unmatched. The CDR3 is made up of 15 amino acids. The CDR3 loop is CASSQGQGLNTEAFF. CDR3 in DNA: TGCGCCAGCAGCCAAGGACAGGGATTGAACACTGAAGCTTTCTTT.

As DNA, the CDR3 is TGTGCCAGCAGTCCTACCCCTGGACGTTCCTACGAGCAGTACTTC. This codes for CASSPTPGRSYEQYF. This chain uses TRBV27 with TRBJ2-7, with D unclear. Germline lookup yields CDR1 MNHEY and CDR2 SMNVEV (reference sequence). The CDR3 covers 15 residues. V was shortened by 5 bases and J by 1 base, with 15 bases between the two germline ends.

The chain joins TRBV19 to TRBJ2-3, with D possibly matching TRBD1 (6 bases). Germline assignment: CDR1 LNHDA and CDR2 SQIVND (reference sequence). The germline V and J ends were trimmed by 0 bases and 7 bases, with 14 bases remaining between them. CDR3 length: 15 residues. This CDR3 is CASSIEGRGSNTQYF. In DNA, the CDR3 is TGTGCCAGTAGTATAGAAGGCAGGGGTTCTAATACGCAGTATTTT.

The chain employs TRBV19 and TRBJ1-5, with D unresolved. This CDR3 is built from 15 residues. Trimming removed 6 bases from V and 6 bases from J, with 18 bases in between. The V gene's germline CDR1 is LNHDA and CDR2 SQIVND (reference sequence). The CDR3: CASSQSGPTGQPQHF. CDR3 nucleotide sequence: TGTGCCAGTAGCCAATCCGGGCCAACGGGTCAGCCCCAGCATTTT. Combining the CDR3 with reference TRBV19 and TRBJ1-5 gives the whole variable domain DGGITQSPKYLFRKEGQNVTLSCEQNLNHDAMYWYRQDPGQGLRLIYYSQIVNDFQKGDIAEGYSVSREKKESFPLTVTSAQKNPTAFYLCASSQSGPTGQPQHFGDGTRLSIL.

The chain carries TRBV5-6 and TRBJ2-2; D not resolved. Germline values: CDR1 SGHDT, CDR2 YYEEEE. The CDR3 contains 16 residues. Trimming removed 4 bases from V and 6 bases from J, with 19 bases in between. CDR3 sequence (DNA): TGTGCCAGCAGCCCGAGCCTCAACAGTCGCCCCGGGGAGCTGTTTTTT. Translated: CASSPSLNSRPGELFF.

This chain uses TRBV25-1 with TRBJ2-3; D not resolved. V shed 5 bases and J shed 0 bases, with 3 bases lying between them. Germline V gives CDR1 MGHDK, CDR2 SYGVNS. The CDR3 runs to 12 residues. DNA of the CDR3: TGTGCCAGCAGTCCTAGCACAGATACGCAGTATTTT. This gives the protein CASSPSTDTQYF.

J is TRBJ2-7 and V is TRBV10-2, with D maybe TRBD2 (6 bases). Germline loops: CDR1 WSHSY, CDR2 SAAADI. There are 12 residues in the CDR3. Trimming took 7 bases from V and 6 from J, leaving 13 bases between them. The CDR3 spells CASTSGGSEQYF. In DNA form, the CDR3 reads TGCGCCAGCACCTCTGGGGGGAGCGAGCAGTACTTC.

The chain employs TRBV11-2 and TRBJ2-7; D is tentatively TRBD1 or TRBD2 (5 bases each). The CDR3 is made up of 15 amino acids. Germline V gene data show CDR1 as SGHAT and CDR2 as FQNNGV. The germline V and J ends were trimmed by 0 bases and 7 bases, with 16 bases remaining between them. CDR3 sequence: CASSLDPGRAEEQYF. CDR3 in DNA: TGTGCCAGCAGCTTAGATCCGGGGCGGGCCGAGGAGCAGTACTTC. The whole variable domain, filled in from reference TRBV11-2 and TRBJ2-7, reads EAGVAQSPRYKIIEKRQSVAFWCNPISGHATLYWYQQILGQGPKLLIQFQNNGVVDDSQLPKDRFSAERLKGVDSTLKIQPAKLEDSAVYLCASSLDPGRAEEQYFGPGTRLTVT.

This chain connects TRBV11-2 to TRBJ2-7; D is ambiguous. CDR1 is SGHAT and CDR2 is FQNNGV in the germline V gene. The CDR3 runs to 14 residues. V gave up 0 bases and J gave up 7 bases, with 13 bases separating them. CDR3 in DNA: TGTGCCAGCAGCTTAGATCGGTTAGGGATGGAGCAGTACTTC. Amino acids: CASSLDRLGMEQYF.

In DNA, the CDR3 is TGTGCCAGCAGCTTAGGGGGGGCGTCACGCGAGCAGTACTTC. This encodes CASSLGGASREQYF. The J gene is TRBJ2-7, the V gene TRBV7-2, with D perhaps matching TRBD1 or TRBD2 (6 bases each). Germline V gene data show CDR1 as SGHTA and CDR2 as FQGNSA. The CDR3 is 14 residues long. V was trimmed by 1 base and J by 6 bases, leaving 13 bases between them.

This chain links TRBV11-1 with TRBJ2-5; 11 bases match TRBD2. Losses at the gene ends were 4 bases for V and 2 bases for J; bases not matched to a gene: 3. CDR3 size: 15 residues. CDR1 is SGHAT, CDR2 FQDESV, per germline (reference sequence). The CDR3 coding sequence is TGTGCCAGCAGCTGGACTAGCGGGCTGCAAGAGACCCAGTACTTC. It yields the protein CASSWTSGLQETQYF.

The chain joins TRBV7-8 to TRBJ2-7; 9 bases are shared with TRBD1. The CDR3 consists of 15 residues. The V gene's germline CDR1 is SGHVS and CDR2 FQNEAQ. Trimming took 5 bases from V and 3 from J; bases not matched to a gene: 8. This chain's CDR3 is CASSRDRDSGYEQYF. CDR3 nucleotides: TGTGCCAGCAGCCGGGACAGGGACTCAGGCTACGAGCAGTACTTC.

The V call is TRBV5-1, the J call TRBJ2-2; TRBD1 aligns across 8 bases. The CDR3 covers 16 residues. J gave up 5 bases and V 3 bases, and 9 bases lay outside the gene matches. Germline V gene lookup returns CDR1 SGHRS and CDR2 YFSETQ. In nucleotides, the CDR3 is TGCGCCAGCAGCTCCGACAGGGGTGGTTTGACCGGGGAGCTGTTTTTT. Protein product: CASSSDRGGLTGELFF.

This clone showed up just a few times. The chain links TRBV6-5 to TRBJ2-6; D not certain. CDR1 is MNHEY, CDR2 SVGAGI, per germline. The CDR3 is made up of 15 amino acids. V shed 6 bases and J shed 1 base, with 10 bases lying between them. CDR3: CASRLGSSGANVLTF. The CDR3 nucleotides read TGTGCCAGCAGGCTAGGTTCTTCTGGGGCCAACGTCCTGACTTTC.

CDR3 nucleotide sequence: TGTGCCAGCAGCTTTGGGGAGTCTGAGACCCAGTACTTC. It encodes CASSFGESETQYF. V usage is TRBV11-2 and J usage is TRBJ2-5, with D possibly being TRBD2 (5 bases). The CDR3 contains 13 residues. V dropped 3 bases and J dropped 5 bases, with 10 bases sitting between them. Germline CDR1 SGHAT, CDR2 FQNNGV.

This clone was counted between two and nine times. The rearrangement joins TRBV7-2 to TRBJ2-3; a possible D gene is TRBD1 (6 bases). Germline CDR1 SGHTA, CDR2 FQGNSA. The V gene lost 4 bases and the J gene lost 4 bases, with 12 bases spanning the gap. The CDR3 length is 14 residues. The CDR3 DNA reads TGTGCCAGCAGCTCCTACAGGGATGCAGATACGCAGTATTTT. It translates to CASSSYRDADTQYF.